The 8 T cell receptor beta chains reported below all come from one sample, sequenced in a study of CD8+ T cells in alopecia areata. The authors extracted RNA and reverse transcribed it into cDNA as the sequencing template. The protocol was immunoSEQ multiplex PCR, while the TCRdb copy is restricted to in-frame clones and leaves out a portion. The sample yields almost 250,000 clones, roughly two thirds seen once. The sample consisted of CD4+ T cells sorted from blood, taken at week 0. Receptors originate from a human donor with alopecia areata.

This clone has a handful of counts. The chain couples TRBV30 to TRBJ1-3, with D possibly being TRBD1 (6 bases). Germline V CDR1 and CDR2: GTSNPN, SVGIG (reference sequence). V was pared by 8 bases and J by 0 bases, with 8 bases between. The CDR3 is 12 amino acids. The CDR3 sequence: CALGASGNTIYF. DNA for the CDR3: TGTGCCCTGGGGGCCTCTGGAAACACCATATATTTT.

This clone came up a few times. The chain uses TRBV7-6 and TRBJ2-7; 7 bases are shared with TRBD1. This CDR3 is 14 amino acids long. Germline V gene data show CDR1 as SGHVS and CDR2 as FNYEAQ. The junction had 4 bases not matched to a gene; V was cut back by 1 base and J by 4 bases. In DNA, the CDR3 is TGTGCCAGCAGCTTAGTTCGACAGGGTTACGAGCAGTACTTC. Its protein product is CASSLVRQGYEQYF.

V and J are TRBV5-6 and TRBJ2-7, with D perhaps matching TRBD1 or TRBD2 (5 bases each). This CDR3 contains 15 residues. CDR1 is SGHDT and CDR2 is YYEEEE in the germline V gene. Trimming took 4 bases from V and 2 from J, leaving 16 bases between them. The CDR3 nucleotides are TGTGCCAGCAGCGCGGGTCAGGGCCCCACCTACGAGCAGTACTTC. This encodes CASSAGQGPTYEQYF.

This clone was picked up a small number of times. The rearrangement joins TRBV18 to TRBJ1-5; D is uncertain. From germline, CDR1 is KGHSH and CDR2 LQKENI. The length of the CDR3 is 13 residues. Trimming took 1 base from V and 4 from J, leaving 5 bases between them. CDR3 region: CASSPQQNQPQHF. DNA for the CDR3: TGTGCCAGCTCACCACAACAGAATCAGCCCCAGCATTTT.

V and J are TRBV29-1 and TRBJ2-1; TRBD2 matches at 10 bases. V shed 7 bases, J shed 3 bases, and the junction held 3 bases outside the gene matches. CDR1 is SQVTM and CDR2 is ANQGSEA in the germline V gene. The CDR3 length is 13 residues. CDR3 coding DNA: TGCAGCGGAGGGACTAGCGTCTACAATGAGCAGTTCTTC. This translates into CSGGTSVYNEQFF.

The V call is TRBV2, the J call TRBJ1-1; D gene unclear. The germline V gene encodes CDR1 SNHLY and CDR2 FYNNEI. Trimming removed 7 bases from V and 4 bases from J, with 19 bases in between. The CDR3 has 15 amino acids. The CDR3 sequence: CASTQDPKGSTEAFF. CDR3 coding DNA: TGTGCCAGCACCCAGGACCCCAAGGGTTCCACTGAAGCTTTCTTT. Full variable domain (remainder filled in from reference TRBV2 and TRBJ1-1): EPEVTQTPSHQVTQMGQEVILRCVPISNHLYFYWYRQILGQKVEFLVSFYNNEISEKSEIFDDQFSVERPDGSNFTLKIRSTKLEDSAMYFCASTQDPKGSTEAFFGQGTRLTVV.

The rearrangement links TRBV4-2 to TRBJ1-4; no clear D gene. CDR3 length: 14 residues. Germline V gives CDR1 LGHNA, CDR2 YNFKEQ. V was shortened by 3 bases and J by 4 bases, with 9 bases between the two germline ends. The CDR3 protein is CASSHPGFNEKLFF. CDR3 nucleotide sequence: TGTGCCAGCAGCCACCCGGGATTTAATGAAAAACTGTTTTTT.

A few counts support this clone. The chain couples TRBV6-5 to TRBJ1-6, with 7 bases matching TRBD1. The CDR3 extends over 13 amino acids. The V gene end was trimmed by 8 bases and the J gene end by 9 bases; junction bases not matched to a gene: 7. Germline CDR1 is MNHEY and CDR2 is SVGAGI. In DNA, the CDR3 is TGTGCCAGCGTAGGCAGGGGGACTTCACCCCTCCACTTT. The encoded protein is CASVGRGTSPLHF.